The clone carrying this T cell receptor (beta chain) turned up a few times. Its antigen is unknown. This CDR3 spans 12 amino acids. V lost 2 bases and J lost 7, with 6 bases in between. CDR1 is SGHRS, CDR2 YFSETQ, per germline. These data are taken from a study of shared clonotypes between healthy human individuals. Study-level information: Contributing individuals were two females and three males aged 18 to 49.

Study-level points and caveats: Rarefaction exposed incomplete sorted-subset sequencing despite large depth. A limitation of the genetic and exposure-history diversity represented arose from few donors. It was the non-shared clonotypes that had lower generation probabilities than clonotypes shared by all four donors.

Data came from immunoSEQ multiplex PCR; TCRdb stores just in-frame clones and leaves some out. This table holds around 1,100,000 clones, around 77% found once. J is TRBJ2-2 and V is TRBV5-1, with D possibly being TRBD2 (5 bases). The origin of this receptor is a man aged 18-30 years in good health. Some clones in this sample may be carry-over from other donors' samples. The sample was memory CD4+ T cells from PBMCs. The subset here: CD45RA-negative fraction. CDR3 nucleotides: TGCGCCAGCAGCTTCGACTACGGGGAGCTGTTTTTT. Its protein is CASSFDYGELFF.